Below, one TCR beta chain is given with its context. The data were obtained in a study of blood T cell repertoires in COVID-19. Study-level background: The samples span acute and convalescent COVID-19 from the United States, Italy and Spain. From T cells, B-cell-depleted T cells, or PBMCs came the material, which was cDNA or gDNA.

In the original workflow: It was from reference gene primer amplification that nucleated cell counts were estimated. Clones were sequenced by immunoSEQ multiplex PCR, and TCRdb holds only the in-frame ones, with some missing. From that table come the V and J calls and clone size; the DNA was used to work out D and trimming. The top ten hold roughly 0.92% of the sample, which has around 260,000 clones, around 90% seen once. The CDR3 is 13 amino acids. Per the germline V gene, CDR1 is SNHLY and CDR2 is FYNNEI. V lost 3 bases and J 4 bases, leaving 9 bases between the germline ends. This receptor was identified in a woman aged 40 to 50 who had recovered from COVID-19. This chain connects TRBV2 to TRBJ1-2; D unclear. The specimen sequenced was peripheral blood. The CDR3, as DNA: TGTGCCAGCAGTGAGCAGGCGTTCTATGGCTACACCTTC. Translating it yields CASSEQAFYGYTF.